The rows below give T cell receptor beta chains drawn from one sample of a study of control samples from healthy donors and cancer patients. Data came from immunoSEQ multiplex PCR; TCRdb stores just in-frame clones and leaves some out. There are 100,000 to 150,000 clones in the sample; 92% occur only once, and 4.5% to 7% lies in the top ten. The sequenced material came from blood. The origin of the receptors is a man between 18 and 35 years old in good health. Each CDR3 is given with its conserved first and last residue. The D gene is left open where the match is weak. Only part of the rows carry a size: once, few, many, or a class if the clone is expanded.

abundance	v_gene	d_gene	j_gene	CDR3nt	CDR3aa
.	TRBV6-2/TRBV6-3	.	TRBJ1-6	TGTGCCAGCAGTCGGCGGACAGTTAGGACGTTCTATAATTCACCCCTCCACTTT	CASSRRTVRTFYNSPLHF
.	TRBV4-1	.	TRBJ1-3	TGCGCCAGCAGCCAAGGTCCAGGGCAGGGTTTGCTCTCTGGAAACACCATATATTTT	CASSQGPGQGLLSGNTIYF
.	TRBV4-1	.	TRBJ1-1	TGCGCCAGCAGCCGGGGGGTGGCGAGGGGGATAACTGAAGCTTTCTTT	CASSRGVARGITEAFF
.	TRBV9	.	TRBJ2-7	TGTGCCAGCAGCGTAGGCGGCGCAATTTCCTACGAGCAGTACTTC	CASSVGGAISYEQYF
.	TRBV7-9	.	TRBJ2-1	TGTGCCAGCAGCTTTCGACCCGACAGCTCCTACAATGAGCAGTTCTTC	CASSFRPDSSYNEQFF
.	TRBV11-2	TRBD2	TRBJ2-3	TGTGCCAGCAGACCGATTGCTGGAGCGGGGGGGGCAGATACGCAGTATTTT	CASRPIAGAGGADTQYF
.	TRBV11-2	.	TRBJ2-3	TGTGCCAGCAGCTTAGGGACGGATACGCAGTATTTT	CASSLGTDTQYF
.	TRBV6-6	.	TRBJ2-5	TGTGCCAGCAGTTCACAGGGTAGGGAGACCCAGTACTTC	CASSSQGRETQYF
.	TRBV7-6	TRBD2	TRBJ2-5	TGTGCCAGCAGCTTCAATAGCGGGGGGGCCTCAGAGACCCAGTACTTC	CASSFNSGGASETQYF
.	TRBV29-1	TRBD2	TRBJ2-1	TGCAGCGTTGAAAGGGACCGCGGGACTAGCGGGGGGGCCGCTGAGCAGTTCTTC	CSVERDRGTSGGAAEQFF
few	TRBV6-5	.	TRBJ1-2	TGTGCCAGCAGTCTCTTGGGGGGCGCAGGCTATGGCTACACCTTC	CASSLLGGAGYGYTF
.	TRBV5-1	.	TRBJ1-1	TGCGCCAGCGGTCGCGGTACAGGGTCGTACTCTGAAGCTTTCTTT	CASGRGTGSYSEAFF
.	TRBV25-1	TRBD1	TRBJ2-5	TGTGCCAGCAGTCCCCCAGGGGGAGAGACCCAGTACTTC	CASSPPGGETQYF
.	TRBV9	.	TRBJ2-1	TGTGCCAGCAGCGTAGCTGGGAGCGGCATTCACGGCAACAATGAGCAGTTCTTC	CASSVAGSGIHGNNEQFF
few	TRBV7-2	.	TRBJ1-2	TGTGCCAGCAGCTTAAACTGGAGGGGGGGCTACACCTTC	CASSLNWRGGYTF
.	TRBV5-1	TRBD1	TRBJ1-1	TGCACCAGCAGACCCGGACAGGGTGACACTGAAGCTTTCTTT	CTSRPGQGDTEAFF
.	TRBV30	TRBD2	TRBJ2-1	TGTGCCTGGAGTGCCCAGGCGGGGGACGAGCAGTTCTTC	CAWSAQAGDEQFF
.	TRBV30	.	TRBJ1-5	TGTGCCTGGAGTGTACAGGTCAATCAGCCCCAGCATTTT	CAWSVQVNQPQHF
.	TRBV27	TRBD1	TRBJ2-7	TGTGCCAGCAGGGGCTTGGGACAGGTGGAGGAGCAGTACTTC	CASRGLGQVEEQYF
.	TRBV7-9	.	TRBJ1-1	TGTGCCAGCAGCTCTCCGGGAGGGGGGACCATGAACACTGAAGCTTTCTTT	CASSSPGGGTMNTEAFF
once	TRBV7-2	.	TRBJ2-3	TGTGCCAGCAGCCCCCGTGCTCCCCGGGATACGCAGTATTTT	CASSPRAPRDTQYF
.	TRBV7-9	.	TRBJ2-7	TGTGCCAGCAGCTTGTACAGACGCCCTTCCGACGAGCAGTACTTC	CASSLYRRPSDEQYF
.	TRBV5-1	.	TRBJ1-6	TGCGCCAGCAGCTTGGGGGGGTCCGGTTCACCCCTCCACTTT	CASSLGGSGSPLHF
.	TRBV4-1	TRBD1	TRBJ1-2	TGCGCCAGCAGCCCCCGGGACAGGGACAACTATGGCTACACCTTC	CASSPRDRDNYGYTF
.	TRBV5-1	.	TRBJ1-1	TGCGCCAGCAGCTTAAATGCAGGGAGGACTGAAGCTTTCTTT	CASSLNAGRTEAFF
once	TRBV9	.	TRBJ2-5	TGTGCCAGCAGCTTTCGACAGCAAGAGACCCAGTACTTC	CASSFRQQETQYF
.	TRBV29-1	TRBD1	TRBJ1-4	TGCAGCGTCGCAGGGGGCGGGGGTGAAAAACTGTTTTTT	CSVAGGGGEKLFF
.	TRBV2	TRBD2	TRBJ2-5	TGTGCCAGCAGTCCCACTAGCGGGGGGGCCCAAGAGACCCAGTACTTC	CASSPTSGGAQETQYF
.	TRBV9	.	TRBJ2-3	TGTGCCAGCAGCGGACTAGGCCCCCGGTGTTTT	CASSGLGPRCF
.	TRBV7-9	.	TRBJ1-1	TGTGCCAGCAGCCCCCATTGGCCTGAAGCTTTCTTT	CASSPHWPEAFF
.	TRBV6-6	.	TRBJ1-6	TGTGCCAGCAGTTTACACCTCCCTGCGAATTCACCCCTCCACTTT	CASSLHLPANSPLHF
.	TRBV19	TRBD1	TRBJ1-2	TGTGCCAGTAGTATAGAACATTGGACAGGCAACTATGGCTACACCTTC	CASSIEHWTGNYGYTF
.	TRBV5-1	TRBD2	TRBJ2-2	TGCGCCAGCAGCCTGGCTATGGGAGGGGCAAGCACCGGGGAGCTGTTTTTT	CASSLAMGGASTGELFF
.	TRBV23-1	TRBD1	TRBJ2-2	TGCGCCAGCAGTCATCGTAGTTTGTGGTTAGGGGGCGCCACCGGGGAGCTGTTTTTT	CASSHRSLWLGGATGELFF
.	TRBV7-2	.	TRBJ2-4	TGTGCCAGCAGCTTAGATCACCGCCGCCCAAGGTACTTC	CASSLDHRRPRYF
.	TRBV29-1	.	TRBJ1-2	TGCAGCGTTGGCGGGGATTTGTATGGCTACACCTTC	CSVGGDLYGYTF
.	TRBV9	TRBD2	TRBJ2-2	TGTGCCCGCAGCGGGCGGGGGGGCCGTGGCACCGGGGAGCTGTTTTTT	CARSGRGGRGTGELFF
once	TRBV7-6	.	TRBJ1-4	TGTGCCAGCAGCTTAGCGAGGGACTGGAAACTGTTTTTT	CASSLARDWKLFF
.	TRBV4-2	.	TRBJ2-2	TGTGCCAGCAGCCAGGACGGGTCGGAGTTACACACCGGGGAGCTGTTTTTT	CASSQDGSELHTGELFF
once	TRBV4-1	.	TRBJ2-2	TGCGCCAGCAGCCAAGGACCTCAGGGAAACAGCGGGGAGCTGTTTTTT	CASSQGPQGNSGELFF
.	TRBV4-1	TRBD1	TRBJ2-5	TGCGCCAGCAGCCAACCCCTCGGACAGGGCCAAGAGACCCAGTACTTC	CASSQPLGQGQETQYF
.	TRBV27	.	TRBJ1-1	TGTGCCAGCAGTTTGAGGAGGCAGGGCACTGAAGCTTTCTTT	CASSLRRQGTEAFF
.	TRBV28	.	TRBJ1-5	TGTGCCAGCAGTACAGCGGTCCGCCGGTATTTT	CASSTAVRRYF
.	TRBV3-1/TRBV3-2	TRBD1	TRBJ2-2	TGTGCCAGCAGCCCAAAGGGACAGGGGTCTGGCGGGGAGCTGTTTTTT	CASSPKGQGSGGELFF
once	TRBV5-1	.	TRBJ2-7	TGCGCCAGCAGCTTGGCAGGGGTGGGGACCTACGAGCAGTACTTC	CASSLAGVGTYEQYF
.	TRBV21-1	.	TRBJ1-2	TGTGCCAGCAGCAAAGGTAAGGGGGTCTTGGGCTACACCTTC	CASSKGKGVLGYTF
few	TRBV6-5	.	TRBJ2-3	TGTGCCAGCAGTTGGGCCGCAGATACGCAGTATTTT	CASSWAADTQYF
.	TRBV5-1	TRBD2	TRBJ2-2	TGCGCCAGCAGCAGCGGGGGGGCCCTTGACGGGGAGCTGTTTTTT	CASSSGGALDGELFF
.	TRBV29-1	TRBD2	TRBJ2-1	TGCAGCGTTCATGCGGGGAGGGGGCAGTTCTTC	CSVHAGRGQFF
.	TRBV7-6	TRBD1	TRBJ2-1	TGTGCCAGCAGCTTATACCCGGGACAGGGGGTAATCCTAGGTGAGCAGTTCTTC	CASSLYPGQGVILGEQFF
.	TRBV7-9	.	TRBJ2-1	TGTGCCAGCAGCTTAGGTGCGGGTACGTACAATGAGCAGTTCTTC	CASSLGAGTYNEQFF
.	TRBV6-4	TRBD2	TRBJ2-1	TGTGCCAGCAGTGACCCACGGGGGGGGGACAATGAGCAGTTCTTC	CASSDPRGGDNEQFF
.	TRBV6-5	TRBD2	TRBJ2-1	TGCGCCGGGACTACCTCCTACAATGAGCAGTTCTTC	CAGTTSYNEQFF
.	TRBV7-3	.	TRBJ2-5	TGTGCCAGCAGCTTGGGACCCCAAGAGACCCAGTACTTC	CASSLGPQETQYF